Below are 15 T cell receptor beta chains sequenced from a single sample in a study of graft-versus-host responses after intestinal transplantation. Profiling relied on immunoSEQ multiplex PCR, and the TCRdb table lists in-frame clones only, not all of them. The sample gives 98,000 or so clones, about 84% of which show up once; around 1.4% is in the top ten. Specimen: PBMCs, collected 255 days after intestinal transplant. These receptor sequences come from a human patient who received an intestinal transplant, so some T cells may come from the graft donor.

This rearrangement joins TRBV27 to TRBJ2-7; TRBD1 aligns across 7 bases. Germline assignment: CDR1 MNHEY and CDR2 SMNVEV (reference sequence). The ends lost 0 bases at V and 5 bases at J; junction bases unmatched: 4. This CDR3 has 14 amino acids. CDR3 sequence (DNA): TGTGCCAGCAGTTTATCTCGACAGGGCCACGAGCAGTACTTC. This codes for CASSLSRQGHEQYF.

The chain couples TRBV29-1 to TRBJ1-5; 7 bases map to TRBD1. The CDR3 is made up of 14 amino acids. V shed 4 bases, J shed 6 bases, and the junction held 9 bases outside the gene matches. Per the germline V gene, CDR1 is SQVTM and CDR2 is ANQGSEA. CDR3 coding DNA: TGCAGCGTTGGTCAGGGGGGAAGGGGTCAGCCCCAGCATTTT. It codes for CSVGQGGRGQPQHF.

In nucleotides, the CDR3 is TGTGCCAGCAGCGACGTGGGACTAGCGGCGAGTTGCGAGACCCAGTACTTC. Residues: CASSDVGLAASCETQYF. The J gene is TRBJ2-5, the V gene TRBV9; 11 positions match TRBD2. The CDR3 extends over 17 amino acids. Trimming removed 3 bases from V and 5 bases from J; junction bases left unmatched: 12. CDR1 is SGDLS, CDR2 YYNGEE, per germline.

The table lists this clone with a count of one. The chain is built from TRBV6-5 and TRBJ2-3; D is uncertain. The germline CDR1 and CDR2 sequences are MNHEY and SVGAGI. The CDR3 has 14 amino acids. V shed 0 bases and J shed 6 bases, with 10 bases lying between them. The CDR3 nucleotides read TGTGCCAGCAGTTACTCCCCTAATTCGGATACGCAGTATTTT. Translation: CASSYSPNSDTQYF.

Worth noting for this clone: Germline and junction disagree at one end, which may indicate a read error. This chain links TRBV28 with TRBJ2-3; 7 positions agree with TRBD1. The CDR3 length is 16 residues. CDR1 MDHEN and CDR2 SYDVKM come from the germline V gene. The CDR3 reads CASSLWDRASTDTQYF. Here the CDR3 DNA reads TGTGCCAGCAGTCTATGGGACAGAGCAAGCACAGATACGCAGTATTTT.

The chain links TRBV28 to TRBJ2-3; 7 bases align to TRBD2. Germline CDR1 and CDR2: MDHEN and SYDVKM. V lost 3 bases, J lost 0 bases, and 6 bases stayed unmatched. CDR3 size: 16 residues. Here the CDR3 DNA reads TGTGCCAGCAGTTTCGCTAGCGGATCTAGCACAGATACGCAGTATTTT. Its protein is CASSFASGSSTDTQYF.

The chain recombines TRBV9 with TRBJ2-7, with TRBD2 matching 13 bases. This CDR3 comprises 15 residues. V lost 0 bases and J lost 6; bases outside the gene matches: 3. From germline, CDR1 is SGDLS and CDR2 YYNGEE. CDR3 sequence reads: CASSVGGLAGVEQYF. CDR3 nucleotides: TGTGCCAGCAGCGTAGGAGGACTAGCGGGGGTCGAGCAGTACTTC.

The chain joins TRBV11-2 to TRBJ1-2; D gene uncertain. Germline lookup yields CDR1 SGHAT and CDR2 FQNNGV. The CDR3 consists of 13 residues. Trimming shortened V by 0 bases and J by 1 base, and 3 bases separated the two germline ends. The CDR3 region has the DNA TGTGCCAGCAGCTTAGAGCTTAACTATGGCTACACCTTC. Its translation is CASSLELNYGYTF.

CDR3 bases: TGTGCCAGCAGCTTAGTGTCCAGTGCGACTAATGAAAAACTGTTTTTT. It is translated as CASSLVSSATNEKLFF. V is TRBV7-2 and J is TRBJ1-4, with D hard to call. The CDR3 length is 16 residues. The V end was cut by 1 base, the J end by 2 bases, with 11 bases between. Per germline, CDR1 SGHTA and CDR2 FQGNSA.

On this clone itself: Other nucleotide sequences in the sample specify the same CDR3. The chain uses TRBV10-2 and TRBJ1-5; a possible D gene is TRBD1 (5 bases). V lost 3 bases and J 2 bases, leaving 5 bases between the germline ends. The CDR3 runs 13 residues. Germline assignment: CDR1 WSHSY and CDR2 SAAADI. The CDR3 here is CASSDRGNQPQHF. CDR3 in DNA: TGCGCCAGCAGTGACAGGGGCAATCAGCCCCAGCATTTT.

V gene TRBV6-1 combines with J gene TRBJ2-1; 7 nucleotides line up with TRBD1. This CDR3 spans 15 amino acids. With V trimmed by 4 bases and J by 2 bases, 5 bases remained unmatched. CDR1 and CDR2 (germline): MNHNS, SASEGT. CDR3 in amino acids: CASSVTGEAYNEQFF. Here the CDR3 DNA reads TGTGCCAGCAGTGTAACAGGGGAAGCCTACAATGAGCAGTTCTTC.

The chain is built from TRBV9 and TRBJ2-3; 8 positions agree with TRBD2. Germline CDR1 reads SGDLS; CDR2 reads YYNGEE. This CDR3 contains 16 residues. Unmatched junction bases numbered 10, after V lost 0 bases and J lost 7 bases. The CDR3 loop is CASSVAAGTSVYTQYF. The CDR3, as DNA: TGTGCCAGCAGCGTAGCGGCCGGGACTAGTGTATATACGCAGTATTTT.

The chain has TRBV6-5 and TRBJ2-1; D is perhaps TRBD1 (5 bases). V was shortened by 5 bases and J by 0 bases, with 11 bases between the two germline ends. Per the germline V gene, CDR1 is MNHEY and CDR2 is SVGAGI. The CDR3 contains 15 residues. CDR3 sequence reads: CASSLQVSSYNEQFF. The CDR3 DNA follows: TGTGCCAGCAGTCTACAGGTTAGCTCCTACAATGAGCAGTTCTTC.

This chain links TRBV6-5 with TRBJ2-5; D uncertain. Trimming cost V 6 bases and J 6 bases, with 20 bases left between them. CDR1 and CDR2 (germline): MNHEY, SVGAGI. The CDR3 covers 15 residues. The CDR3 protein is CASRPQPVAGQTQYF. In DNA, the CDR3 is TGTGCCAGCAGGCCCCAACCGGTCGCCGGGCAGACCCAGTACTTC.

CDR3 in amino acids: CASSYRDSSNQPQHF. The CDR3 coding sequence is TGTGCCAGCAGTTACCGGGACAGTAGCAATCAGCCCCAGCATTTT. The rearrangement uses TRBV6-6 and TRBJ1-5, with 7 bases identical to TRBD1. Looked up from germline, CDR1 is MNHNY and CDR2 is SVGAGI (reference sequence). This CDR3 has 15 amino acids. J was trimmed by 0 bases and V by 2 bases; bases with no gene match: 1.